The 23 T cell receptor beta chains below come from one sample, sequenced in a study of blood T cell repertoires in COVID-19 (dated by TCRdb to 2020 to 2022). Libraries were made using the immunoSEQ multiplex PCR assay. The table was pulled from immuneACCESS by TCRdb, which kept in-frame rearrangements only. Such tables lose some clones; where checked, under half of the loss comes from unresolved V genes, and the rest has no known cause. Within this sample are roughly 130,000 clones, with about four fifths of them counted one time only. The ten largest clonotypes hold 3% of the sample. The sample taken for sequencing was peripheral blood. The source is a woman older than 75 with acute or convalescent COVID-19.

This chain joins TRBV15 and TRBJ1-5; the D gene is possibly TRBD1 (6 bases). Germline CDR1 LNHNV, CDR2 YYDKDF (reference sequence). The V end was cut by 5 bases, the J end by 9 bases, with 14 bases between. CDR3 length: 13 amino acids. The CDR3 sequence: CATSLDSLGPQHF. CDR3 bases: TGTGCCACCAGCCTGGACAGTCTTGGGCCCCAGCATTTT.

The chain joins TRBV23-1 to TRBJ1-2; 9 bases match TRBD1. TRBV23-1 is labeled an ORF, and its function is uncertain. Unmatched junction bases numbered 4, after V lost 5 bases and J lost 6 bases. CDR3 size: 13 residues. The DNA of the CDR3 is TGCGCCAGCAGTGGGGACAGGGAAAATGGCTACACCTTC. Amino acids: CASSGDRENGYTF.

V usage is TRBV5-1 and J usage is TRBJ2-2; TRBD1 might be the D (6 bases). The germline gives CDR1 SGHRS, CDR2 YFSETQ. This CDR3 is built from 14 residues. V was shortened by 4 bases and J by 0 bases, with 7 bases between the two germline ends. CDR3 amino acids: CASSRTANTGELFF. The CDR3 nucleotides are TGCGCCAGCAGCAGGACAGCGAACACCGGGGAGCTGTTTTTT.

The rearrangement uses TRBV3-1 (or the pseudogene TRBV3-2) and TRBJ2-5, with D maybe TRBD2 (6 bases). The germline CDR1 and CDR2 sequences are LGHDT and YNNKEL (reference sequence). The CDR3 is made up of 15 amino acids. Trimming pared 3 bases from V and 1 base from J, leaving 12 bases between. The CDR3 bases are TGTGCCAGCAGCCATGGAGGGGACCCCCAAGAGACCCAGTACTTC. Its protein product is CASSHGGDPQETQYF.

The chain couples TRBV6-5 to TRBJ1-4; maybe TRBD1 (6 bases). V gave up 2 bases and J gave up 3 bases, with 10 bases separating them. The CDR3 sequence is 15 residues long. Germline CDR1 reads MNHEY; CDR2 reads SVGAGI. CDR3 amino acids: CASSYPTGANEKLFF. CDR3 DNA: TGTGCCAGCAGTTACCCGACAGGAGCTAATGAAAAACTGTTTTTT.

The chain joins TRBV5-1 to TRBJ2-3, with 10 bases that match TRBD2. V shed 1 base and J 5 bases; nucleotides not matched to a gene: 10. This CDR3 spans 17 amino acids. Looked up from germline, CDR1 is SGHRS and CDR2 is YFSETQ. The CDR3 spells CASSLSLSGGSLDTQYF. Here the CDR3 DNA reads TGCGCCAGCAGCTTGAGCCTTAGCGGGGGGTCCTTAGATACGCAGTATTTT. Filled out from reference TRBV5-1 and TRBJ2-3, the complete variable domain reads KAGVTQTPRYLIKTRGQQVTLSCSPISGHRSVSWYQQTPGQGLQFLFEYFSETQRNKGNFPGRFSGRQFSNSRSEMNVSTLELGDSALYLCASSLSLSGGSLDTQYFGPGTRLTVL.

V gene TRBV30 combines with J gene TRBJ2-3, with 8 bases that match TRBD2. The CDR3 contains 14 residues. Germline lookup yields CDR1 GTSNPN and CDR2 SVGIG (reference sequence). The junction had 8 bases not matched to a gene; V was cut back by 2 bases and J by 7 bases. The CDR3 coding sequence is TGTGCCTGGAGTCGCGGGGGGACCGATCATACGCAGTATTTT. Translating it yields CAWSRGGTDHTQYF.

The V and J genes are TRBV29-1 and TRBJ1-2; possibly TRBD1 for D (5 bases). Germline V gene sequence: CDR1 SQVTM, CDR2 ANQGSEA. V was clipped by 1 base and J by 4 bases, with 16 bases between them. The CDR3 length is 15 residues. CDR3 in amino acids: CSVEVPPGGGYGYTF. The CDR3 bases are TGCAGCGTTGAAGTCCCTCCCGGGGGAGGCTATGGCTACACCTTC. The full variable domain, completed using reference TRBV29-1 and TRBJ1-2, is SAVISQKPSRDICQRGTSLTIQCQVDSQVTMMFWYRQQPGQSLTLIATANQGSEATYESGFVIDKFPISRPNLTFSTLTVSNMSPEDSSIYLCSVEVPPGGGYGYTFGSGTRLTVV.

The chain couples TRBV7-9 to TRBJ2-5; the D gene is possibly TRBD1 (7 bases). The V and J ends lost 5 bases and 7 bases respectively, with 17 bases between them. Germline assignment: CDR1 SEHNR and CDR2 FQNEAQ (reference sequence). The CDR3 has 14 residues. CDR3 residues: CASSPGGQSGTQYF. CDR3 sequence (DNA): TGTGCCAGCAGCCCCGGGGGACAGTCAGGGACCCAGTACTTC.

The chain is built from TRBV18 and TRBJ2-3; 10 bases line up with TRBD2. The length of the CDR3 is 19 residues. Germline V gives CDR1 KGHSH, CDR2 LQKENI. The J segment lost 0 bases and the V segment lost 0 bases, leaving 9 bases of the junction unmatched. This chain's CDR3 is CASSPPRGSGGTSTDTQYF. Written as DNA, the CDR3 is TGTGCCAGCTCACCACCGAGGGGTAGCGGGGGGACGAGCACAGATACGCAGTATTTT.

The V and J genes are TRBV2 and TRBJ2-3; TRBD2 matches 9 bases. V gave up 4 bases and J gave up 3 bases; unmatched junction bases: 8. The CDR3 extends over 16 amino acids. In germline, CDR1 is SNHLY, CDR2 FYNNEI. CDR3 residues: CASSGQRRGGTDTQYF. The CDR3 nucleotides are TGTGCCAGCAGTGGACAGCGGCGGGGGGGAACAGATACGCAGTATTTT.

The chain carries TRBV4-1 and TRBJ1-1; the match to TRBD1 covers 10 bases. With V trimmed by 0 bases and J by 2 bases, 6 bases remained unmatched. CDR3 length equals 17 residues. Germline values: CDR1 MGHRA, CDR2 YSYEKL. The CDR3 spells CASSQEPTGGGNTEAFF. The CDR3 region has the DNA TGCGCCAGCAGCCAAGAACCGACAGGGGGCGGCAACACTGAAGCTTTCTTT.

This chain connects TRBV19 to TRBJ2-7; 8 nucleotides line up with TRBD1. This CDR3 contains 15 residues. V gave up 1 base and J gave up 4 bases; unmatched junction bases: 6. In germline, CDR1 is LNHDA, CDR2 SQIVND (reference sequence). DNA of the CDR3: TGTGCCAGTAGTATAGGTGGGACAGGCGGGTACGAGCAGTACTTC. Protein product: CASSIGGTGGYEQYF.

This chain joins TRBV5-5 and TRBJ1-2; 11 nucleotides agree with TRBD1. There are 16 residues in the CDR3. Trimming removed 4 bases from V and 1 base from J; junction bases left unmatched: 6. Germline values: CDR1 SGHKS, CDR2 YYEKEE (reference sequence). The CDR3 DNA reads TGTGCCAGCAGCCTCGGGACAGGGGGTTTTAACTATGGCTACACCTTC. Translated, it gives CASSLGTGGFNYGYTF.

This clone was seen more than once but under ten times. V and J are TRBV13 and TRBJ2-1, with 8 positions matching TRBD1. This CDR3 comprises 15 residues. Germline values: CDR1 PRHDT, CDR2 FYEKMQ (reference sequence). V was pared by 2 bases and J by 7 bases, with 7 bases of the junction left unmatched. The CDR3 sequence: CASSLNAGGLNEQFF. The CDR3 DNA follows: TGTGCCAGCAGCTTAAATGCAGGGGGCCTGAATGAGCAGTTCTTC. Full variable domain (remainder filled in from reference TRBV13 and TRBJ2-1): AAGVIQSPRHLIKEKRETATLKCYPIPRHDTVYWYQQGPGQDPQFLISFYEKMQSDKGSIPDRFSAQQFSDYHSELNMSSLELGDSALYFCASSLNAGGLNEQFFGPGTRLTVL.

The chain uses TRBV6-5 and TRBJ2-7, with a tentative D call TRBD1 (5 bases). V was pared by 9 bases and J by 2 bases, with 14 bases between. The CDR3 runs to 13 residues. Germline CDR1 and CDR2: MNHEY and SVGAGI. CDR3 coding DNA: TGTGCCAGAGACAGTCCCGTTCCCTACGAGCAGTACTTC. It encodes CARDSPVPYEQYF.

The J gene is TRBJ1-3, the V gene TRBV19; possible D gene TRBD1, 6 bases. CDR1 and CDR2 (germline): LNHDA, SQIVND (reference sequence). This CDR3 spans 17 amino acids. V lost 8 bases and J lost 5, with 25 bases in between. CDR3 DNA sequence: TGTGCCAGTTCCGGGCGATACAGTTCACAGGGCCGAAACACCATATATTTT. Translation gives CASSGRYSSQGRNTIYF.

This clone was picked up a small number of times. V usage is TRBV6-5 and J usage is TRBJ1-1; the D gene is possibly TRBD1 (6 bases). This CDR3 has 15 residues. Trimming left V 5 bases short and J 0 bases short, with 13 bases between. Per germline, CDR1 MNHEY and CDR2 SVGAGI. CDR3 bases: TGTGCCAGCAGTCGGCGGACAGCTATGAACACTGAAGCTTTCTTT. Encoded protein: CASSRRTAMNTEAFF.

This sequence joins TRBV24-1 and TRBJ2-3; 12 positions agree with TRBD2. This CDR3 has 16 amino acids. Germline CDR1 and CDR2: KGHDR and SFDVKD. V shed 3 bases, J shed 6 bases, and the junction held 6 bases outside the gene matches. The CDR3 loop is CATSDPSGGGADTQYF. The CDR3 nucleotides are TGTGCCACCAGTGATCCTAGCGGGGGGGGTGCGGATACGCAGTATTTT.

The J gene is TRBJ1-1, the V gene TRBV5-1, with 11 bases identical to TRBD1. Germline values: CDR1 SGHRS, CDR2 YFSETQ. The CDR3 extends over 14 amino acids. J gave up 7 bases and V 1 base, and 3 bases lay outside the gene matches. The CDR3 here is CASSLRGQGDEAFF. The CDR3 nucleotides read TGCGCCAGCAGCTTGCGGGGACAGGGGGATGAAGCTTTCTTT.

This clone occurred once. V gene TRBV12-3 or TRBV12-4 combines with J gene TRBJ1-1; possible D gene TRBD1, 5 bases. Trimming left V 7 bases short and J 5 bases short, with 11 bases between. The CDR3 is 12 residues long. CDR3 coding DNA: TGTGCCAGCAAGAGGGGAGGGACTGAAGCTTTCTTT. Translating gives CASKRGGTEAFF.

This clone is a singleton in its sample. The chain combines TRBV19 with TRBJ2-7, with TRBD1 identical over 8 bases. Germline CDR1 reads LNHDA; CDR2 reads SQIVND (reference sequence). CDR3 length: 16 amino acids. J lost 2 bases, V lost 4 bases, and 10 bases had no gene match. The CDR3 DNA follows: TGTGCCAGTAGTAACGCGGCCGGACAGGGAACCTACGAGCAGTACTTC. Translated: CASSNAAGQGTYEQYF.

V and J are TRBV18 and TRBJ2-7; TRBD1 might be the D (5 bases). V lost 6 bases and J 0 bases, leaving 12 bases between the germline ends. The CDR3 runs 14 residues. Per the germline V gene, CDR1 is KGHSH and CDR2 is LQKENI. The DNA for the CDR3 is TGTGCCAGCTCCCCAATAGGGGCCTCCTACGAGCAGTACTTC. Translated, it gives CASSPIGASYEQYF.